A single sample gave rise to the 20 T cell receptor beta chains below, sequenced in a study of shared clonotypes between healthy human individuals. Generated by immunoSEQ multiplex PCR, the TCRdb table keeps only in-frame clones and is missing some. The table shows millions of clones, with under 95% occurring only once. CD45RO-negative CD8 cells positively selected for CCR7 made up the naive population, which excluded terminally differentiated effector memory CD45RA+ cells. Sample: naive CD8+ T cells from PBMCs. These receptors came from a man aged 18 to 35 in good health. Some clones in this sample may be carry-over from other donors' samples.

V and J are TRBV11-2 and TRBJ2-5, with D possibly TRBD2 on 6 matching bases. CDR1 is SGHAT, CDR2 FQNNGV, per germline. This CDR3 is built from 15 residues. Trimming took off 5 bases at V and 7 bases at J, with 20 bases between the two ends. For the CDR3, the DNA is TGTGCCAGCAGCGCCCTCGGGACTGGGACGTGGACCCAGTACTTC. This sequence encodes CASSALGTGTWTQYF.

The chain is built from TRBV27 and TRBJ1-4, with a weak D call TRBD1 (6 bases). In germline, CDR1 is MNHEY, CDR2 SMNVEV (reference sequence). The germline V and J ends were trimmed by 6 bases and 0 bases, with 14 bases remaining between them. The CDR3 has 16 amino acids. CDR3 DNA: TGTGCCAGCAGCACCGAAGGGGGGGCAACTAATGAAAAACTGTTTTTT. Residues: CASSTEGGATNEKLFF.

This clone was seen a single time. Distinct nucleotide sequences in the sample also encode this CDR3. This rearrangement joins TRBV7-9 to TRBJ1-5; TRBD1 is a possible D gene (5 bases). Germline V lookup: CDR1 SEHNR, CDR2 FQNEAQ (reference sequence). With 5 bases removed from V and 4 bases from J, the gap between germline ends came to 12 bases. CDR3 size: 14 residues. The CDR3 DNA reads as TGTGCCAGCAGCCCAGCAGGGAGGAATCAGCCCCAGCATTTT. This codes for CASSPAGRNQPQHF.

This clone was detected only a few times. The rearrangement links TRBV29-1 to TRBJ2-2; 10 bases align to TRBD1. The CDR3 contains 14 residues. Germline values: CDR1 SQVTM, CDR2 ANQGSEA. J gave up 4 bases and V 6 bases, and 5 bases lay outside the gene matches. The CDR3 is CSVWDRGVTGELFF. The CDR3 DNA reads as TGCAGCGTGTGGGACAGGGGAGTCACCGGGGAGCTGTTTTTT.

The genes are TRBV27 and TRBJ2-5, with a weak D call TRBD1 (6 bases). Germline-derived CDR1 and CDR2 are MNHEY and SMNVEV (reference sequence). This CDR3 comprises 15 residues. Trimming left V 5 bases short and J 5 bases short, with 18 bases between. The CDR3 loop is CASSKTGFGRETQYF. The DNA for the CDR3 is TGTGCCAGCAGTAAAACAGGGTTTGGTAGGGAGACCCAGTACTTC.

To note about this clone: Other DNA sequences within the sample encode an identical CDR3. The J gene is TRBJ1-3, the V gene TRBV5-1; D gene uncertain. V lost 0 bases, J lost 0 bases, and 4 bases lay in between. There are 14 residues in the CDR3. Per the germline V gene, CDR1 is SGHRS and CDR2 is YFSETQ. DNA of the CDR3: TGCGCCAGCAGCTTGGTAGGCTCTGGAAACACCATATATTTT. It yields the protein CASSLVGSGNTIYF. The full variable domain, with the rest looked up from reference TRBV5-1 and TRBJ1-3, is KAGVTQTPRYLIKTRGQQVTLSCSPISGHRSVSWYQQTPGQGLQFLFEYFSETQRNKGNFPGRFSGRQFSNSRSEMNVSTLELGDSALYLCASSLVGSGNTIYFGEGSWLTVV.

The chain joins TRBV28 to TRBJ2-1; 12 bases are a match to TRBD2. V lost 3 bases and J lost 8; bases outside the gene matches: 11. The CDR3 consists of 17 residues. Per the germline V gene, CDR1 is MDHEN and CDR2 is SYDVKM. For the CDR3, the DNA is TGTGCCAGCAGTTTTCCCGAGACTAGCGGGAGTTTCTATGAGCAGTTCTTC. Its translation is CASSFPETSGSFYEQFF.

The chain carries TRBV6-1 and TRBJ2-7; D is unresolved. The CDR3 is 15 residues long. Per the germline V gene, CDR1 is MNHNS and CDR2 is SASEGT. V lost 2 bases and J lost 1, with 12 bases in between. The CDR3 here is CASSESSVGSYEQYF. CDR3 sequence (DNA): TGTGCCAGCAGTGAATCATCCGTGGGGTCCTACGAGCAGTACTTC.

The V and J genes are TRBV5-4 and TRBJ2-5, with D maybe TRBD2 (6 bases). Trimming took 4 bases from V and 5 from J, leaving 21 bases between them. The CDR3 consists of 16 residues. CDR1 SGHNT and CDR2 YYREEE come from the germline V gene (reference sequence). The CDR3 region has the DNA TGTGCCAGCAGCCTCCCGGAGGTTGGGGCGGGGGAGACCCAGTACTTC. Translating it yields CASSLPEVGAGETQYF.

The V and J genes are TRBV28 and TRBJ2-5, with D perhaps TRBD1 (6 bases). V lost 3 bases to trimming and J lost 5 bases, with 13 bases between them. The CDR3 extends over 14 amino acids. Looked up from germline, CDR1 is MDHEN and CDR2 is SYDVKM. The CDR3 nucleotides are TGTGCCAGCAGTTTCGCGGGCAGGGGTGAGACCCAGTACTTC. Amino acid sequence: CASSFAGRGETQYF.

This sequence joins TRBV6-1 and TRBJ2-1; perhaps TRBD1 as D (5 bases). The CDR3 totals 15 residues. Trimming left V 6 bases short and J 2 bases short, with 14 bases between. CDR1 MNHNS and CDR2 SASEGT come from the germline V gene. CDR3 region: CASSRARNPYNEQFF. The CDR3 region has the DNA TGTGCCAGCAGCAGGGCCCGTAATCCCTACAATGAGCAGTTCTTC.

Concerning this clone: This CDR3 is also generated by other DNA sequences in the sample. The chain is built from TRBV5-6 and TRBJ1-4; TRBD1 agrees at 8 bases. Germline V gene sequence: CDR1 SGHDT, CDR2 YYEEEE. This CDR3 spans 14 amino acids. V dropped 0 bases and J dropped 8; count of bases not matched to a gene: 3. The CDR3 protein is CASSLGTGNEKLFF. Written as DNA, the CDR3 is TGTGCCAGCAGCTTGGGGACAGGGAACGAAAAACTGTTTTTT. The full variable domain, in which reference TRBV5-6 and TRBJ1-4 provide the parts outside the CDR3, is DAGVTQSPTHLIKTRGQQVTLRCSPKSGHDTVSWYQQALGQGPQFIFQYYEEEERQRGNFPDRFSGHQFPNYSSELNVNALLLGDSALYLCASSLGTGNEKLFFGSGTQLSVL.

The chain employs TRBV11-2 and TRBJ2-7; 9 bases align to TRBD2. V lost 5 bases to trimming and J lost 3 bases; unmatched junction nucleotides: 11. The CDR3 runs to 16 residues. Germline lookup yields CDR1 SGHAT and CDR2 FQNNGV. As DNA, the CDR3 is TGTGCCAGCAGCAGAGTAGCGGGGGATAACCTCTACGAGCAGTACTTC. Its translation is CASSRVAGDNLYEQYF.

The gene calls are TRBV28 and TRBJ1-1; D not certain. This CDR3 spans 11 amino acids. Trimming took off 7 bases at V and 7 bases at J, with 10 bases between the two ends. Germline-derived CDR1 and CDR2 are MDHEN and SYDVKM. CDR3 in amino acids: CASTQGSEAFF. The CDR3 DNA is TGTGCCAGCACTCAAGGGAGTGAAGCTTTCTTT. The full variable domain, completed using reference TRBV28 and TRBJ1-1, is DVKVTQSSRYLVKRTGEKVFLECVQDMDHENMFWYRQDPGLGLRLIYFSYDVKMKEKGDIPEGYSVSREKKERFSLILESASTNQTSMYLCASTQGSEAFFGQGTRLTVV.

The chain recombines TRBV6-1 with TRBJ2-5; D might be TRBD1 or TRBD2, each matching 5 bases. The germline gives CDR1 MNHNS, CDR2 SASEGT. The CDR3 is made up of 17 amino acids. The V gene lost 4 bases and the J gene lost 1 base, with 19 bases spanning the gap. The CDR3 DNA reads TGTGCCAGCAGTGTGGGGTGGGGGATAGGCGTCCAAGAGACCCAGTACTTC. It is translated as CASSVGWGIGVQETQYF.

The chain links TRBV30 to TRBJ2-1; D not resolved. The V end was cut by 3 bases, the J end by 1 base, with 16 bases between. Germline assignment: CDR1 GTSNPN and CDR2 SVGIG (reference sequence). This CDR3 region has 16 residues. The CDR3 protein is CAWSLSMRPSYNEQFF. For the CDR3, the DNA is TGTGCCTGGAGCCTCTCTATGAGGCCTTCCTACAATGAGCAGTTCTTC. The variable domain in full, with the rest retrieved from reference TRBV30 and TRBJ2-1, is SQTIHQWPATLVQPVGSPLSLECTVEGTSNPNLYWYRQAAGRGLQLLFYSVGIGQISSEVPQNLSASRPQDRQFILSSKKLLLSDSGFYLCAWSLSMRPSYNEQFFGPGTRLTVL.

As to this clone: Other DNA sequences in the sample encode the same CDR3. This chain connects TRBV7-9 to TRBJ2-7; perhaps TRBD2 as D (6 bases). CDR1 SEHNR and CDR2 FQNEAQ come from the germline V gene (reference sequence). The CDR3 consists of 13 residues. With 5 bases removed from V and 0 bases from J, the gap between germline ends came to 8 bases. The CDR3 DNA follows: TGTGCCAGCAGCCCGGGAGCCTCCTACGAGCAGTACTTC. It is translated as CASSPGASYEQYF.

J is TRBJ2-7 and V is TRBV4-3, with D perhaps TRBD2 (7 bases). The CDR3 consists of 15 residues. V was clipped by 5 bases and J by 3 bases, with 17 bases between them. The V gene's germline CDR1 is LGHNA and CDR2 YSLEER. The CDR3 DNA is TGCGCCAGCAGCTTACGAGGGGGGGGAGGCTACGAGCAGTACTTC. It specifies CASSLRGGGGYEQYF.

This chain links TRBV21-1 with TRBJ1-1; TRBD1 reflects the table's D call only, with no check against the DNA. TRBV21-1 is deemed a pseudogene. The CDR3 sequence is 15 residues long. The CDR3 DNA sequence: TGTGCCAGCAGCCTCCCCAGTGGCAGGGGGACTGAAGCTTTCTTT. It translates to CASSLPSGRGTEAFF.

A single count supports this clone. The rearrangement links TRBV18 to TRBJ2-2, with TRBD2 matching 8 bases. The CDR3 is 17 amino acids. The junction had 13 bases not matched to a gene; V was cut back by 6 bases and J by 4 bases. The germline V gene encodes CDR1 KGHSH and CDR2 LQKENI. CDR3 DNA: TGTGCCAGCTCCCAGGTTCCCGGGAGGGCCGTCACCGGGGAGCTGTTTTTT. Translation gives CASSQVPGRAVTGELFF.